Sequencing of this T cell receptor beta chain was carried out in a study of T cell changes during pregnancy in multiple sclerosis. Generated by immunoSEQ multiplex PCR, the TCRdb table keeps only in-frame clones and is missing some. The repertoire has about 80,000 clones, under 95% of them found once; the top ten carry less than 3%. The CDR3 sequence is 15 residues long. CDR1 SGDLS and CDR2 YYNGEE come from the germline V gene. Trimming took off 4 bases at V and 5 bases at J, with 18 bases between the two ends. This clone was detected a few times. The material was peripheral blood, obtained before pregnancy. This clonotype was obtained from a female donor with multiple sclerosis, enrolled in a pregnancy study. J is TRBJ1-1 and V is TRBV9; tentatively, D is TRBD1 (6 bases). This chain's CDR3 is CASSISRGGATEAFF. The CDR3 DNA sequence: TGTGCCAGCAGCATCTCCAGAGGGGGGGCAACTGAAGCTTTCTTT.